This TCR beta chain was recovered during a study of blood T cell repertoires in COVID-19. From germline, CDR1 is SQVTM and CDR2 ANQGSEA. The CDR3 contains 13 residues. The V and J ends lost 3 bases and 5 bases respectively, with 13 bases between them. Generated by immunoSEQ multiplex PCR, the TCRdb table keeps only in-frame clones and is missing some. The sample lists 200,000 to 250,000 clones; roughly four fifths were seen once. This receptor was taken from a woman aged 70-85 years with acute or convalescent COVID-19. The sample taken for sequencing was peripheral blood. This chain connects TRBV29-1 to TRBJ1-2; D possibly corresponds to TRBD1 (5 bases). DNA for the CDR3: TGCAGCGTTGATCGTTTCAGGGAATATGGCTACACCTTC. This translates into CSVDRFREYGYTF.